The 26 T cell receptor beta chains below all came from one sample that was sequenced in a study. TCRdb re-called the 5' RACE reads through MiXCR, storing one row per CDR3 protein. This sample has some 31,000 distinct CDR3 sequences; about 25% occur once, and the top ten carry roughly 3.7%. The material sequenced was naive CD4+ T cells sorted from a lymph node. Stated subset: naive CD4+ T cells, CD4+CD45RA+CD25-. The source of these receptors is a female donor with breast cancer.

A word on this clonotype: Being one base from a much bigger clone, this may be a read error. CDR3 sequence reads: CSARGLAGEQSF. In DNA form, the CDR3 reads TGCAGTGCTAGGGGACTAGCGGGGGAGCAGTCCTTC. The J gene is TRBJ2-1, the V gene TRBV20-1, with 14 bases lining up with TRBD2. This CDR3 has 12 amino acids. CDR1 and CDR2 (germline): DFQATT, SNEGSKA (reference sequence).

The rearrangement links TRBV20-1 to TRBJ2-2; maybe TRBD1 (6 bases). V lost 1 base and J 0 bases, leaving 12 bases between the germline ends. Germline V lookup: CDR1 DFQATT, CDR2 SNEGSKA (reference sequence). This CDR3 has 16 residues. CDR3 sequence: CSARVVAGANTGELFF. In nucleotides, the CDR3 is TGCAGTGCTAGAGTCGTCGCAGGGGCGAACACCGGGGAGCTGTTTTTT.

The chain carries TRBV6-5 and TRBJ1-2; tentative D call: TRBD1 (5 bases). Deletions cut 11 bases from V and 6 bases from J, with 16 bases between. This CDR3 is 12 amino acids long. In germline, CDR1 is MNHEY, CDR2 SVGAGI. CDR3 DNA sequence: TGTGCCTCCTATACCGGGGGTAATGGCTACACCTTC. Translating gives CASYTGGNGYTF.

As for this clonotype: A much larger clone differs by one base, so this may be a read error. The genes are TRBV5-1 and TRBJ1-1; D is ambiguous. This CDR3 region has 13 residues. The V gene's germline CDR1 is SGHRS and CDR2 YFSETQ. In nucleotides, the CDR3 is TGCGCCAGGCCTCATCGGGGAGAAACTGAAGCTTCCTTT. It translates to CARPHRGETEASF.

This chain joins TRBV12-3 or TRBV12-4 and TRBJ2-7, with D possibly being TRBD1 or TRBD2 (6 bases each). The V end lost 8 bases, the J end lost 0 bases, and 17 bases lay between the germline ends. CDR3 length: 15 amino acids. CDR3 sequence (DNA): TGTGCCAGCCAATGGGGGGCCCCACCCTCCTACGAGCAGTACTTC. Its translation is CASQWGAPPSYEQYF.

The rearrangement uses TRBV18 and TRBJ2-3; D ambiguous. The germline V gene encodes CDR1 KGHSH and CDR2 LQKENI. V lost 4 bases, J lost 4 bases, and 6 bases lay in between. There are 12 residues in the CDR3. CDR3 residues: CASSLPPDTQYF. The DNA of the CDR3 is TGTGCCAGCTCACTCCCCCCAGATACGCAGTATTTT.

This clonotype was observed a handful of times. The chain links TRBV9 to TRBJ2-7, with D perhaps matching TRBD1 (5 bases). V shed 0 bases and J shed 0 bases, with 10 bases lying between them. Germline V CDR1 and CDR2: SGDLS, YYNGEE. The CDR3 totals 15 residues. The CDR3 bases are TGTGCCAGCAGCGTAGGACCCGACAGCTCCTACGAGCAGTACTTC. Translating gives CASSVGPDSSYEQYF.

The V call is TRBV7-3, the J call TRBJ2-2; 8 nucleotides line up with TRBD1. Germline lookup yields CDR1 SGHTA and CDR2 FQGTGA. Germline trimming cut 0 bases from V and 3 bases from J; bases unmatched to any gene: 6. The CDR3 is made up of 17 amino acids. This CDR3 is CASSLTRDRPYTGELFF. For the CDR3, the DNA is TGTGCCAGCAGCTTAACCCGGGACAGGCCCTACACCGGGGAGCTGTTTTTT.

The V gene is TRBV4-1, the J gene TRBJ2-2; 11 bases line up with TRBD2. Trimming took 4 bases from V and 4 from J; bases not matched to a gene: 5. This CDR3 comprises 16 residues. CDR1 and CDR2 (germline): MGHRA, YSYEKL. The CDR3 loop reads CASSPLAGVGTGELFF. The CDR3 nucleotides read TGCGCCAGCAGCCCACTAGCGGGAGTTGGCACCGGGGAGCTGTTTTTT.

The chain employs TRBV28 and TRBJ1-4; D is undetermined. The CDR3 extends over 15 amino acids. The V and J ends lost 4 bases and 8 bases respectively, with 17 bases between them. CDR1 and CDR2 from the germline V gene are MDHEN and SYDVKM. The CDR3 DNA sequence: TGTGCCAGCAGTTCCGGGCCCAGTGAGATGGAAAAACTGTTTTTT. This sequence encodes CASSSGPSEMEKLFF. Using reference TRBV28 and TRBJ1-4 for the parts outside the CDR3, the full variable domain is DVKVTQSSRYLVKRTGEKVFLECVQDMDHENMFWYRQDPGLGLRLIYFSYDVKMKEKGDIPEGYSVSREKKERFSLILESASTNQTSMYLCASSSGPSEMEKLFFGSGTQLSVL.

The table lists this clonotype with a few counts. This chain connects TRBV9 to TRBJ2-7; D unclear. CDR1 is SGDLS and CDR2 is YYNGEE in the germline V gene. Trimming removed 0 bases from V and 0 bases from J, with 10 bases in between. This CDR3 comprises 15 residues. CDR3 sequence (DNA): TGTGCCAGCAGCGTAGCTCCCGCCCGCTCCTACGAGCAGTACTTC. Translated: CASSVAPARSYEQYF.

The sample holds many counts of this clonotype. The V and J genes are TRBV3-1 and TRBJ2-5, with D uncertain. This CDR3 has 13 amino acids. V was clipped by 1 base and J by 2 bases, with 5 bases between them. Germline loops: CDR1 LGHDT, CDR2 YNNKEL (reference sequence). The CDR3 DNA follows: TGTGCCAGCAGCCAAGGGGGACAAGAGACCCAGTACTTC. Its protein is CASSQGGQETQYF.

This rearrangement joins TRBV5-1 to TRBJ2-3; D possibly corresponds to TRBD1 (5 bases). This CDR3 comprises 13 residues. Trimming took 9 bases from V and 1 from J, leaving 12 bases between them. Germline V gene data show CDR1 as SGHRS and CDR2 as YFSETQ. CDR3 bases: TGCGCCACCAGAGGCAGGGGCACAGATACGCAGTATTTT. Amino acid sequence: CATRGRGTDTQYF.

As for this clonotype: A much more abundant neighbour one base away suggests this may be a read error. The rearrangement links TRBV6-5 to TRBJ1-3; no firm D call. The CDR3 length is 14 residues. Germline CDR1 MNHEY, CDR2 SVGAGI. The ends were cut back, 2 bases at V and 3 bases at J, with 8 bases in the middle. For the CDR3, the DNA is TGTGCCAGCAGTTACCCCGTCAATGGAAACACCATATATTTT. This sequence encodes CASSYPVNGNTIYF.

The chain uses TRBV2 and TRBJ2-5, with TRBD2 matching 8 bases. Germline V gives CDR1 SNHLY, CDR2 FYNNEI. Germline trimming cut 8 bases from V and 4 bases from J; bases unmatched to any gene: 9. This CDR3 has 14 residues. CDR3 nucleotide sequence: TGTGCCAGCCTCCAGCGGGGGCAGGGAGAGACCCAGTACTTC. This translates into CASLQRGQGETQYF.

This clonotype turned up a few times. One end of the junction does not line up with germline, which may come from a read error. V usage is TRBV6-2 or TRBV6-3 and J usage is TRBJ2-7, with D perhaps given as TRBD1 or TRBD2 (5 bases each). The CDR3 length is 14 residues. Germline CDR1 and CDR2: MNHEY and SVGEGT. The CDR3 is CASSWDASSYERYF. The CDR3 nucleotides are TGTGCCAGCAGTTGGGACGCGAGCTCCTACGAGCGGTACTTC.

This clonotype is labeled medium-sized. The chain joins TRBV6-1 to TRBJ1-1, with D hard to call. The CDR3 runs to 15 residues. V lost 4 bases and J lost 3, with 15 bases in between. Germline lookup yields CDR1 MNHNS and CDR2 SASEGT. DNA of the CDR3: TGTGCCAGCAGTGTAGACCCGAGGGTGGACACTGAAGCTTTCTTT. Protein product: CASSVDPRVDTEAFF.

There are a few counts of this clonotype. This chain uses TRBV24-1 with TRBJ1-2; possible D gene TRBD1, 6 bases. V lost 2 bases to trimming and J lost 8 bases, with 26 bases between them. The CDR3 runs 18 residues. Germline CDR1 KGHDR, CDR2 SFDVKD. The CDR3 sequence is CATSDSSLLGQPMRGYTF. In DNA, the CDR3 is TGTGCCACCAGTGATTCCTCCCTCCTCGGACAGCCAATGCGGGGCTACACCTTC.

This sequence joins TRBV3-1 and TRBJ1-1; D gene uncertain. This CDR3 has 11 amino acids. Germline CDR1 LGHDT, CDR2 YNNKEL (reference sequence). V gave up 1 base and J gave up 6 bases, with 3 bases separating them. CDR3 nucleotide sequence: TGTGCCAGCAGCCAAGTGTCTGAAGCTTTCTTT. It codes for CASSQVSEAFF.

The CDR3 sequence: CSAKSRSYEQYF. CDR3 sequence (DNA): TGCAGTGCTAAGTCCCGCTCCTACGAGCAGTACTTC. The chain combines TRBV20-1 with TRBJ2-7; D not resolved. Germline V gene lookup returns CDR1 DFQATT and CDR2 SNEGSKA (reference sequence). The germline V and J ends were trimmed by 4 bases and 0 bases, with 7 bases remaining between them. The length of the CDR3 is 12 residues.

This clonotype turned up a few times. The chain joins TRBV3-1 to TRBJ1-2, with a tentative D call TRBD1 (5 bases). Trimming left V 5 bases short and J 4 bases short, with 11 bases between. From germline, CDR1 is LGHDT and CDR2 YNNKEL (reference sequence). The CDR3 sequence is 13 residues long. CDR3 in DNA: TGTGCCAGCAGCGGGCGACAGCGCTATGGCTACACCTTC. Translated: CASSGRQRYGYTF.

At least ten counts were recorded for this clonotype. CDR3 region: CASSQGWETSGSSYEQYF. The CDR3 nucleotides read TGCGCCAGCAGCCAAGGATGGGAGACTAGCGGGAGCTCCTACGAGCAGTACTTC. This chain joins TRBV4-3 and TRBJ2-7, with 12 bases lining up with TRBD2. CDR1 and CDR2 from the germline V gene are LGHNA and YSLEER. The CDR3 length is 18 residues. J was trimmed by 0 bases and V by 1 base; bases with no gene match: 7.

The chain has TRBV12-3 or TRBV12-4 and TRBJ2-4; 12 bases are shared with TRBD1. Trimming at V came to 6 bases and at J to 8 bases, leaving 11 bases not matched to a gene. The CDR3 consists of 16 residues. The CDR3 sequence: CASSTGTGGARDIQYF. The CDR3 DNA sequence: TGTGCCAGCAGCACCGGGACAGGGGGCGCGAGGGACATTCAGTACTTC.

This clonotype has just a few counts. A read error is likely, as this CDR3 ends without the conserved phenylalanine or tryptophan. The rearrangement uses TRBV5-1 and TRBJ2-7, with TRBD2 matching 10 bases. The V gene's germline CDR1 is SGHRS and CDR2 YFSETQ. The J segment lost 5 bases and the V segment lost 4 bases, leaving 12 bases of the junction unmatched. The CDR3 runs to 16 residues. CDR3 in DNA: TGCGCCAGCAGCCGGCAGCCAGGGACTAGCGTACACGAGCAGTACCTC. This gives the protein CASSRQPGTSVHEQYL.

V and J are TRBV7-9 and TRBJ1-6, with D maybe TRBD1 (5 bases). This CDR3 comprises 15 residues. The V gene's germline CDR1 is SEHNR and CDR2 FQNEAQ (reference sequence). The V and J ends lost 3 bases and 7 bases respectively, with 13 bases between them. CDR3 coding DNA: TGTGCCAGCAGCTTTTGGGGATGGGGGAATTCACCCCTCCACTTT. Its translation: CASSFWGWGNSPLHF.

This clonotype has just a few counts. The chain couples TRBV20-1 to TRBJ1-1; TRBD1 agrees at 7 bases. With 3 bases clipped from V and 5 bases from J, the junction kept 18 bases outside the gene matches. The germline CDR1 and CDR2 sequences are DFQATT and SNEGSKA (reference sequence). CDR3 size: 17 residues. The CDR3 is CSARVWDSDADKTEAFF. CDR3 nucleotide sequence: TGCAGTGCTAGGGTCTGGGACAGCGACGCTGATAAGACTGAAGCTTTCTTT.